The clone carrying this TCR beta chain was seen at least ten times. Germline trimming cut 4 bases from V and 9 bases from J; bases unmatched to any gene: 3. CDR3 length: 14 residues. Germline values: CDR1 LGHDT, CDR2 YNNKEL (reference sequence). This sample was taken from a study of T-cell reconstitution after alpha-beta-depleted transplantation in children. This sample's TCRbeta library carried unique molecular identifier barcodes. TCRdb passed the PCR reads through MiXCR, listing each CDR3 protein once. This sample yields some 200,000 distinct CDR3 sequences, of which roughly 15% are seen a single time; over 10% belongs to the top ten.

The chain has TRBV3-1 and TRBJ2-1; the match to TRBD2 covers 13 bases. The sequence was collected from a human donor who donated a stem cell graft to a child with acute lymphoblastic leukemia. The sequencing here drew on PBMCs from the stem cell graft donor, taken from the stem cell graft. As DNA, the CDR3 is TGTGCCAGCAGCCGGACTAGCGGGAGAGGTGAGCAGTTCTTC. Its protein product is CASSRTSGRGEQFF.